A selection of T cell receptor beta chains follows, all from one sample in a study of T cell clones after liver transplantation. Sequencing was performed with immunoSEQ multiplex PCR; in TCRdb, only in-frame clones are kept and a portion is missing. The sample lists about 45,000 clones, around 83% occurring once. The specimen comprised CD4+ T cells from blood, sampled 24 months after liver transplant. These receptors all come from a human patient who received a liver transplant. Some T cells could come from the graft donor. Both conserved end residues are part of each CDR3.

j_call v_call cdr3_aa
TRBJ1-1 TRBV19 CASLREGSGRGLAFF
TRBJ2-2 TRBV5-1 CASSSTNTGELFF
TRBJ1-2 TRBV5-1 CASSSDGDYGYTF
TRBJ2-5 TRBV27 CASSFTGTKETQYF
TRBJ2-1 TRBV5-1 CASSPGTSGRGSNEQFF
TRBJ2-2 TRBV2 CASIHQGRGRDTGELFF
TRBJ2-3 TRBV2 CASSEARSTASTDTQYF
TRBJ1-5 TRBV5-8 CASNPLGLQSKNQPQHF
TRBJ1-2 TRBV18 CASSPPAGRGWAGTF
TRBJ1-5 TRBV19 CASRPRRNENQPQHF
TRBJ2-1 TRBV29-1 CSVEVRYNEQFF
TRBJ1-5 TRBV19 CASSPRTANQPQHF
TRBJ1-1 TRBV19 CASSQVGNTEAFF
TRBJ2-7 TRBV9 CASSGRDSDYEQYF
TRBJ2-2 TRBV5-1 CASRNRGDTGELFF
TRBJ2-1 TRBV7-7 CASSLPGGGEQFF
TRBJ2-7 TRBV25-1 CASSFPSGTSYEQYF
TRBJ2-1 TRBV10-2 CASSERGLAGGNEQFF
TRBJ2-5 TRBV18 CASCSSTGGGETQYF
TRBJ1-3 TRBV9 CASSAYTGGGNTIYF
TRBJ1-1 TRBV5-5 CASTLHTEAFF
TRBJ1-1 TRBV19 CASSGTQNTEAFF
TRBJ2-1 TRBV11-3 CASSYRDRTFWPSYNEQFF
TRBJ1-4 TRBV7-2 CASSSNPPGAGEKLFF
TRBJ2-7 TRBV29-1 CSVEGTGGLYEQYF
TRBJ1-5 TRBV5-3 CARSDPQGANNQPQHF
TRBJ1-2 TRBV4-1 CASSLREGEGGYTF
TRBJ1-5 TRBV19 CASSIGTHQPQHF
TRBJ2-3 TRBV20-1 CSKFSTDTQYF
TRBJ1-1 TRBV6-6 CASSKSPGGQNTEAFF
TRBJ1-5 TRBV28 CASSVTGHSNQPQHF
TRBJ1-2 TRBV28 CASSGTIRPGQGASIGYTF
TRBJ2-3 TRBV28 CASSLEGQGVDTQYF
TRBJ2-2 TRBV19 CASSISVQEYGELFF
TRBJ2-6 TRBV15 CATSSGGLGANVLTF
TRBJ1-5 TRBV27 CASSPPGQPQHF
TRBJ2-2 TRBV25-1 CASSEYSGGGDTGELFF
TRBJ2-4 TRBV25-1 CASSVLGGEEYF
TRBJ1-1 TRBV5-6 CASSLGDTRRAEAFF
TRBJ2-3 TRBV9 CASGLRGGEADTQYF
TRBJ2-6 TRBV5-1 CASSTPGANVLTF